This TCR beta chain derives from a study of T cell repertoires in cytomegalovirus infection. Study-level information: It can be stated that public TCR beta signatures indicated CMV infection as well as a matching HLA type.

Study outcomes and limitations: There were carriers of CMV plus the relevant HLA, and cumulative public TCR beta family frequency identified them. There were HLA-C-restricted CMV-specific TCR beta clonotypes dominating the ex vivo response.

The CDR3 contains 20 residues. The germline CDR1 and CDR2 sequences are SGHVS and FQNEAQ. Between the trimmed V and J ends, which lost 4 bases and 0 bases, there was a span of 25 bases. TCRdb analysed the reads with MiXCR anew, one entry per CDR3 protein. The repertoire consists of approximately 500,000 distinct CDR3 sequences, with about 11% occurring once and the leading ten covering 10%. In its sample, this clonotype was seen many times. As yet, its antigen is unknown. This sequence originates from a human donor in good health (CMV status not recorded). Some clones in this sample may be carry-over from other donors' samples. The sequencing input was PBMCs. J is TRBJ1-3 and V is TRBV7-8; tentatively, D is TRBD1 (5 bases). CDR3 coding DNA: TGTGCCAGCAGCTCTCTTCCCCGCAAGGGGAGTCCGCGCTCTGGAAACACCATATATTTT. Amino acids: CASSSLPRKGSPRSGNTIYF.